Below are 20 T cell receptor beta chains sequenced from a single sample in a study of OX40 agonist ivuxolimab in advanced cancers. TCRdb's copy holds only in-frame clones and misses some; the assay was immunoSEQ multiplex PCR. This table has 70,000 to 80,000 clones, 70% to 90% appearing once. Sequencing was performed on CD4+ or CD8+ T cells sorted from blood, taken in a trial of the OX40 agonist ivuxolimab. Every receptor here comes from an adult with an advanced solid tumor such as melanoma, head and neck, liver or kidney cancer.

The rearrangement links TRBV6-5 to TRBJ2-7, with D perhaps TRBD2 (5 bases). Trimming pared 5 bases from V and 7 bases from J, leaving 9 bases between. Germline loops: CDR1 MNHEY, CDR2 SVGAGI. The CDR3 length is 11 residues. The CDR3, as DNA: TGTGCCAGCAGTGGTGAGGGAGAGCAGTACTTC. It codes for CASSGEGEQYF.

The chain has TRBV4-1 and TRBJ2-2; D unclear. This CDR3 region has 17 residues. V shed 4 bases and J shed 4 bases, with 19 bases lying between them. Per germline, CDR1 MGHRA and CDR2 YSYEKL. CDR3 in DNA: TGCGCCAGCAGCCGCCTTGACATGCTAAGTCGCACCGGGGAGCTGTTTTTT. This codes for CASSRLDMLSRTGELFF.

CDR3 nucleotide sequence: TGTGCCTCTCAGGAGCCCCCTCGGGGTGAAGCTTTCTTT. It codes for CASQEPPRGEAFF. This chain joins TRBV15 and TRBJ1-1; no reliable D call. V was pared by 11 bases and J by 7 bases, with 20 bases between. The CDR3 runs 13 residues. The germline V gene has CDR1 LNHNV and CDR2 YYDKDF (reference sequence). The complete variable domain, with remaining parts taken from reference TRBV15 and TRBJ1-1, reads DAMVIQNPRYQVTQFGKPVTLSCSQTLNHNVMYWYQQKSSQAPKLLFHYYDKDFNNEADTPDNFQSRRPNTSFCFLDIRSPGLGDTAMYLCASQEPPRGEAFFGQGTRLTVV.

The chain couples TRBV7-2 to TRBJ1-2, with 8 bases that match TRBD1. The junction had 4 bases not matched to a gene; V was cut back by 0 bases and J by 4 bases. Looked up from germline, CDR1 is SGHTA and CDR2 is FQGNSA. The CDR3 is 15 amino acids. Written as DNA, the CDR3 is TGTGCCAGCAGCTTAGCAGTACAGGGGGGCTATGGCTACACCTTC. Translated, it gives CASSLAVQGGYGYTF.

This chain links TRBV28 with TRBJ1-3, with D possibly matching TRBD1 (5 bases). V was pared by 2 bases and J by 4 bases, with 6 bases between. The CDR3 consists of 13 residues. Germline V gene sequence: CDR1 MDHEN, CDR2 SYDVKM. The CDR3 DNA reads as TGTGCCAGCAGTTTAAACAGGGGAAACACCATATATTTT. It codes for CASSLNRGNTIYF.

This chain uses TRBV7-9 with TRBJ2-7, with D possibly being TRBD2 (5 bases). V gave up 5 bases and J gave up 5 bases, with 10 bases separating them. Germline V gene sequence: CDR1 SEHNR, CDR2 FQNEAQ (reference sequence). CDR3 size: 12 residues. The CDR3 region is CASSRGGDEQYF. CDR3 bases: TGTGCCAGCAGCCGAGGAGGAGACGAGCAGTACTTC.

The gene calls are TRBV11-2 and TRBJ2-3, with D possibly matching TRBD1 (5 bases). V dropped 5 bases and J dropped 0 bases, with 18 bases sitting between them. The CDR3 covers 17 residues. Germline V gives CDR1 SGHAT, CDR2 FQNNGV. The CDR3 DNA sequence: TGTGCCAGCAGCCCCAACCCGACAGTTACTAGCACAGATACGCAGTATTTT. Translated, it gives CASSPNPTVTSTDTQYF.

V usage is TRBV29-1 and J usage is TRBJ1-5, with 9 bases lining up with TRBD1. Looked up from germline, CDR1 is SQVTM and CDR2 is ANQGSEA. V lost 6 bases to trimming and J lost 2 bases; unmatched junction nucleotides: 5. The CDR3 extends over 14 amino acids. CDR3 bases: TGCAGCGTATGGGACAGGGTAGGCAATCAGCCCCAGCATTTT. It specifies CSVWDRVGNQPQHF.

The gene calls are TRBV10-1 and TRBJ2-1, with 7 nucleotides matching TRBD2. V trimming: 7 bases; J trimming: 2 bases; junction bases outside the gene matches: 11. The CDR3 is made up of 16 amino acids. The germline V gene encodes CDR1 WNHNN and CDR2 SYGVQD (reference sequence). The CDR3 sequence is CASTNGLGKAYNEQFF. CDR3 sequence (DNA): TGCGCCAGCACTAACGGACTAGGGAAGGCCTACAATGAGCAGTTCTTC.

The V call is TRBV10-1, the J call TRBJ2-5; 9 bases are shared with TRBD1. The germline CDR1 and CDR2 sequences are WNHNN and SYGVQD (reference sequence). V shed 3 bases and J 4 bases; nucleotides not matched to a gene: 6. This CDR3 has 15 residues. The CDR3 region is CASSDGTGRRETQYF. CDR3 coding DNA: TGCGCCAGCAGTGATGGGACAGGGAGGAGAGAGACCCAGTACTTC.

J is TRBJ2-2 and V is TRBV6-1; the D is unclear. The V gene's germline CDR1 is MNHNS and CDR2 SASEGT. The V gene lost 8 bases and the J gene lost 4 bases, with 11 bases spanning the gap. The CDR3 is 13 residues long. The CDR3 protein is CASRRSGTGELFF. CDR3 bases: TGTGCCAGCCGTCGTAGTGGCACCGGGGAGCTGTTTTTT.

The rearrangement joins TRBV7-6 to TRBJ1-5, with a weak D call TRBD1 (6 bases). CDR3 length equals 15 residues. The germline gives CDR1 SGHVS, CDR2 FNYEAQ. V lost 5 bases and J 6 bases, leaving 17 bases between the germline ends. The CDR3 region is CASSHREQGRQPQHF. In DNA, the CDR3 is TGTGCCAGCAGCCACAGGGAACAGGGCCGTCAGCCCCAGCATTTT.

This clone occurred a few times. V gene TRBV28 combines with J gene TRBJ1-4, with 11 bases identical to TRBD1. The germline gives CDR1 MDHEN, CDR2 SYDVKM. Trimming took 6 bases from V and 8 from J; bases not matched to a gene: 5. The CDR3 runs to 14 residues. The chain's CDR3 is CASRGQGVWEKLFF. CDR3 in DNA: TGTGCCAGCAGGGGACAGGGGGTGTGGGAAAAACTGTTTTTT.

The V gene is TRBV28, the J gene TRBJ2-5; TRBD2 aligns across 8 bases. The V gene's germline CDR1 is MDHEN and CDR2 SYDVKM. V lost 3 bases, J lost 5 bases, and 5 bases stayed unmatched. This CDR3 is built from 14 residues. CDR3 amino acids: CASSLAGGRETQYF. CDR3 nucleotides: TGTGCCAGCAGTTTGGCGGGAGGTAGGGAGACCCAGTACTTC.

The chain is built from TRBV5-1 and TRBJ2-5, with 13 bases lining up with TRBD2. The V and J ends lost 0 bases and 6 bases, in that order; junction bases with no gene match: 5. CDR1 and CDR2 from the germline V gene are SGHRS and YFSETQ. This CDR3 is built from 16 residues. CDR3 in amino acids: CASSLELAGGLKTQYF. The CDR3 region has the DNA TGCGCCAGCAGCTTGGAACTAGCGGGAGGGCTGAAGACCCAGTACTTC.

The V gene is TRBV29-1, the J gene TRBJ1-1; D might be TRBD1 (6 bases). The CDR3 sequence is 15 residues long. Deletions cut 5 bases from V and 0 bases from J, with 16 bases between. Per germline, CDR1 SQVTM and CDR2 ANQGSEA. The DNA of the CDR3 is TGCAGCGTTCACATCGGGGGCAAAATGAACACTGAAGCTTTCTTT. Amino acid sequence: CSVHIGGKMNTEAFF.

The chain is built from TRBV6-5 and TRBJ1-5, with D possibly matching TRBD1 (5 bases). Germline V gives CDR1 MNHEY, CDR2 SVGAGI. CDR3 length: 15 residues. V lost 0 bases to trimming and J lost 2 bases, with 8 bases between them. CDR3 loop: CASSYSGAGNQPQHF. In nucleotides, the CDR3 is TGTGCCAGCAGTTACTCAGGGGCCGGCAATCAGCCCCAGCATTTT.

CDR3 nucleotides: TGTGCCAGCAGCTTAACACTAGCGGGAGACGAGCAGTTCTTC. It yields the protein CASSLTLAGDEQFF. V and J are TRBV7-9 and TRBJ2-1; 11 nucleotides match TRBD2. V shed 2 bases, J shed 10 bases, and the junction held 4 bases outside the gene matches. The V gene's germline CDR1 is SEHNR and CDR2 FQNEAQ (reference sequence). This CDR3 has 14 amino acids.

The CDR3 protein is CASSTWGDYNEQFF. CDR3 nucleotides: TGTGCCAGCTCAACGTGGGGGGACTACAATGAGCAGTTCTTC. The J gene is TRBJ2-1, the V gene TRBV18; tentative D call: TRBD2 (6 bases). Trimming cost V 5 bases and J 3 bases, with 11 bases left between them. This CDR3 has 14 amino acids. CDR1 KGHSH and CDR2 LQKENI come from the germline V gene.

The chain is built from TRBV6-1 and TRBJ2-1; D remains unclear. The CDR3 covers 16 residues. The ends were cut back, 0 bases at V and 2 bases at J, with 11 bases in the middle. CDR1 and CDR2 (germline): MNHNS, SASEGT. The CDR3 reads CASSEAGRSPYNEQFF. In nucleotides, the CDR3 is TGTGCCAGCAGTGAAGCGGGCCGCTCGCCCTACAATGAGCAGTTCTTC.